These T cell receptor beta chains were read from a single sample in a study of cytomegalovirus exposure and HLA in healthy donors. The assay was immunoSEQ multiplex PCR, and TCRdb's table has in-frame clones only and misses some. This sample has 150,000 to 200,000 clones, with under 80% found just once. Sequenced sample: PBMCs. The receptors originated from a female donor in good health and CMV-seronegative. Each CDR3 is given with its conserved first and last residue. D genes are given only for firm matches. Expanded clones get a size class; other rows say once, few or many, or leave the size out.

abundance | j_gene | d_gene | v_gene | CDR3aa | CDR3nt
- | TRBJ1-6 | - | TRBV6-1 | CASSELGGNSPLHF | TGTGCCAGCAGTGAACTAGGGGGTAATTCACCCCTCCACTTT
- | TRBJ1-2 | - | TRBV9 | CASSRSGSQNYGYTF | TGTGCCAGCAGCCGATCGGGGTCTCAGAACTATGGCTACACCTTC
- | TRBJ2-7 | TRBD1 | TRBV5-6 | CASVRDRAKTEQYF | TGTGCCAGCGTCCGGGACAGGGCAAAGACCGAGCAGTACTTC
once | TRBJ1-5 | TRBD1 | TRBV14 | CASSPTGNGNQPQHF | TGTGCCAGCAGCCCGACAGGGAACGGAAATCAGCCCCAGCATTTT
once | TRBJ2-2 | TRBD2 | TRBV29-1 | CSVTPGTSGGAVGELFF | TGCAGCGTAACCCCCGGGACTAGCGGGGGGGCTGTCGGGGAGCTGTTTTTT
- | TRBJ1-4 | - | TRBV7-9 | CASSLAREKLFF | TGTGCCAGCAGCCTCGCGCGCGAAAAACTGTTTTTT
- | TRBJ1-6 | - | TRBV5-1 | CASSTFTGNLNSPLHF | TGCGCCAGCAGCACCTTCACAGGGAACCTTAATTCACCCCTCCACTTT
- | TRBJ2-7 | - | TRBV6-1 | CASRTSSTYEQYF | TGTGCCAGCAGGACTAGTTCGACCTACGAGCAGTACTTC
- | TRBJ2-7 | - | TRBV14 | CASSQELWPSEQYF | TGTGCCAGCAGCCAAGAATTATGGCCGTCCGAGCAGTACTTC
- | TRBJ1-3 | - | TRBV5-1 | CASSLGQNAGNTIYF | TGCGCCAGCAGCTTGGGGCAGAACGCTGGAAACACCATATATTTT
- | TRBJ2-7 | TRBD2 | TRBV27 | CASSLTAGTSGGSSYEQYF | TGTGCCAGCAGTTTAACGGCCGGGACTAGCGGGGGGAGCTCCTACGAGCAGTACTTC
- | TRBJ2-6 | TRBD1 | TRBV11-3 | CASSSGGSSSGANVLTF | TGTGCCAGCAGCTCAGGGGGCTCTTCCTCTGGGGCCAACGTCCTGACTTTC
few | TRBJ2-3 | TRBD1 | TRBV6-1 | CASRRDRGVYDTQYF | TGTGCCAGCAGGCGGGACAGGGGGGTTTATGATACGCAGTATTTT
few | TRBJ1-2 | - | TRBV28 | CASSFPQGYTF | TGTGCCAGCAGTTTTCCACAAGGCTACACCTTC
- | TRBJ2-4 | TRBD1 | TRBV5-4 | CASSGGQGEIGYF | TGTGCCAGCAGCGGGGGACAGGGGGAAATCGGGTACTTC